Listed below are T cell receptor beta chains from one sample, sequenced in a study of graft-versus-host responses after intestinal transplantation. This table comes from immunoSEQ multiplex PCR, and its TCRdb copy is limited to in-frame clones, with some not included. The sample gives over 8,000 clones, about 63% of which show up once; roughly a tenth is in the top ten. Sequences were derived from ileum tissue, sampled approximately 450 days after transplant. These receptors were obtained from a human patient who received an intestinal transplant, so some T cells may come from the graft donor. The CDR3 runs from the conserved cysteine through the conserved F or W. A D gene is named only where the DNA matches it firmly.

length	D	V	CDR3
13	TRBD1	TRBV7-8	CASSYDRDQPQHF
13	TRBD2	TRBV30	CACSGGAYNEQFF
13	NA	TRBV27	CASSFYKDYEQYF
14	TRBD1	TRBV7-6	CASSFQGADSPLHF
15	TRBD1	TRBV7-8	CASSLGELRGPGYTF
14	TRBD1	TRBV19	CASSPDRVGYGYTF
12	NA	TRBV29-1	CSVAGWGEKLFF
12	NA	TRBV4-1	CASSPDNYGYTF
16	NA	TRBV19	CASSISLASSGNTIYF
16	NA	TRBV19	CASSIEGGTAGGELFF
15	NA	TRBV4-2	CASRPTPTENTEAFF
16	TRBD2	TRBV10-3	CAISGVAGIGTDTQYF
16	TRBD1	TRBV7-8	CASSFSGTALNSPLHF
15	NA	TRBV7-8	CASSLDGAFYNEQFF
14	TRBD1	TRBV18	CASSLGQDQETQYF
13	NA	TRBV28	CASSSAPGDEQYF
15	TRBD1	TRBV5-1	CASSPGTGSPGELFF
14	NA	TRBV10-3	CAISELIAGVPYTF
11	NA	TRBV28	CASSLLYEQYF
12	NA	TRBV7-6	CASSLSTDTQYF
15	NA	TRBV2	CASSVQGGGQETQYF
14	TRBD1	TRBV7-9	CASSNRGPGYGYTF
14	NA	TRBV18	CASSPQTNTGELFF